What follows is one TCR beta chain and its context. This CDR3 contains 15 residues. The ends were cut back, 3 bases at V and 8 bases at J, with 19 bases in the middle. Germline lookup yields CDR1 LGHNT and CDR2 FRNRAP. Sequenced by immunoSEQ multiplex PCR; TCRdb stores in-frame clones only, minus some. The repertoire has fewer than 85,000 clones, around 87% of them found once; the top ten carry 0.87%. This sample is part of a study of radiotherapy plus CTLA-4 blockade in lung cancer. The sequence came from a human donor with non-small cell lung cancer who had stable disease on radiotherapy plus ipilimumab. This rearrangement joins TRBV12-5 to TRBJ1-2; D is perhaps TRBD1 (5 bases). Specimen: peripheral blood, collected from a patient treated with radiotherapy plus ipilimumab. Here the CDR3 reads CASGFTGSRNGGYTF. Here the CDR3 DNA reads TGTGCTAGTGGTTTTACAGGATCCCGTAACGGCGGCTACACCTTC.